This T cell receptor (beta chain) was retrieved from a study of T cell responses to AZD1222 COVID-19 vaccine. Overall study results and limits: Spike regions recognized by vaccine-associated CD4 TCRs spanned the protein, led by 160-218 and 743-854.

J was trimmed by 5 bases and V by 5 bases; bases with no gene match: 2. CDR3 size: 13 residues. TCRdb keeps only in-frame clones here, not all; method: immunoSEQ multiplex PCR. The table shows more than 85,000 clones, with about 95% occurring only once. To note about this clone: The antigen remains undetermined.

This material consisted of peripheral blood, taken 28 days after the second AZD1222 dose. The rearrangement links TRBV12-3 or TRBV12-4 to TRBJ1-2, with TRBD1 matching 10 bases. The TCR sequence derives from an adult who received the AZD1222 COVID-19 vaccine. CDR3: CASSPGQGYGYTF. Here the CDR3 DNA reads TGTGCCAGCAGTCCGGGACAGGGGTATGGCTACACCTTC.